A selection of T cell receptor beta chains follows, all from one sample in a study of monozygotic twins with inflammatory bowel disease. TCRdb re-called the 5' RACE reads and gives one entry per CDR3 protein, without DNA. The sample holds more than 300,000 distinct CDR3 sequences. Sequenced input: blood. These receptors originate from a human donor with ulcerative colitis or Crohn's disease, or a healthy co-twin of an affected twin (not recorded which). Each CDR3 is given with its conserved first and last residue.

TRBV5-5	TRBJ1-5	CASSLWGPGAGQPQHF
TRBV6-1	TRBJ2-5	CASTNDRGEETQYF
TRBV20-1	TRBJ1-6	CSARDPPASPLHF
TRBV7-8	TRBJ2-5	CASSLALAGPRGETQYF
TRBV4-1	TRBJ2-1	CASSRIASGGDNEQFF
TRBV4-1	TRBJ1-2	CASSQGPGQVSGYTF
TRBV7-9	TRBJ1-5	CASSPTQANQPQHF
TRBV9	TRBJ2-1	CASSGRLLRGYNEQFF
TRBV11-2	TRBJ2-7	CASSLVSRVNTYEQYF
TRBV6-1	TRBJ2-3	CASSESGGTEIGQYF
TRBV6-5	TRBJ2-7	CAAWDRPYEQYF
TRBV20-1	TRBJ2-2	CSARDGKQLTGELFF
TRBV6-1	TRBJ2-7	CASSRWQGRTYEQYF
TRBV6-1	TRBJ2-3	CASSPLGHTDTQYF
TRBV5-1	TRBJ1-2	CASSLSVQGVVGYTF
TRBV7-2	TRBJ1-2	CASSPGGGFNYGHTF
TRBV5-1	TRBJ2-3	CASSLGETDTQYF